This section outlines one T cell receptor (beta chain) sequence together with its context. This sample is drawn from a study of blood T cell repertoires in COVID-19. Clones were read by immunoSEQ multiplex PCR, and TCRdb kept only the in-frame ones, dropping some. The table records 250,000 to 300,000 clones, roughly 88% of them present only once. Membership in each cohort depended on participant-reported clinical history. This CDR3 region has 15 residues. In germline, CDR1 is SGHRS, CDR2 YFSETQ. Trimming removed 0 bases at V and 1 base at J, with 9 bases between. V is TRBV5-1 and J is TRBJ2-3; perhaps TRBD2 as D (6 bases). The receptor comes from a woman in her twenties or thirties who had recovered from COVID-19. Sample: PBMCs or T cells enriched from blood (not recorded which). CDR3 sequence reads: CASSLDGGGTDTQYF. CDR3 nucleotides: TGCGCCAGCAGCTTGGACGGCGGGGGCACAGATACGCAGTATTTT.